A single sample gave rise to the 24 T cell receptor beta chains below, sequenced in a study of cytomegalovirus exposure and HLA in healthy donors. It was with 60 Vbeta and 13 Jbeta primers that the PCR ran. The table came from immunoSEQ multiplex PCR; TCRdb's copy has only in-frame clones and leaves some out. This sample has about 200,000 clones; 65% to 80% occur once, and the top ten carry 1.5% to 2%. The sample comprised PBMCs. Receptors originate from a man between 50 and 59 years old in good health and CMV-seronegative.

The chain has TRBV7-9 and TRBJ2-7; 8 bases fit TRBD1. Germline CDR1 SEHNR, CDR2 FQNEAQ (reference sequence). This CDR3 contains 14 residues. Trimming cost V 3 bases and J 2 bases; bases outside gene matches: 3. The CDR3 sequence: CASSLGRGPYEQYF. DNA of the CDR3: TGTGCCAGCAGCTTGGGCAGGGGGCCCTACGAGCAGTACTTC.

The J gene is TRBJ1-4, the V gene TRBV28; D is possibly TRBD1 (6 bases). V was clipped by 5 bases and J by 3 bases, with 13 bases between them. The CDR3 is 15 amino acids. Germline V gene lookup returns CDR1 MDHEN and CDR2 SYDVKM. CDR3 region: CASSPPGVSNEKLFF. The CDR3 DNA reads TGTGCCAGCAGTCCCCCAGGGGTTTCTAATGAAAAACTGTTTTTT.

The chain carries TRBV27 and TRBJ2-1, with a tentative D call TRBD2 (5 bases). V shed 7 bases and J shed 9 bases, with 22 bases lying between them. The CDR3 runs to 15 residues. CDR1 MNHEY and CDR2 SMNVEV come from the germline V gene (reference sequence). CDR3 DNA: TGTGCCAGCAAGGAGGTTGCGTGGGGATTGGGTGAGCAGTTCTTC. It translates to CASKEVAWGLGEQFF.

The chain uses TRBV7-9 and TRBJ2-7, with TRBD1 matching 7 bases. V trimming: 5 bases; J trimming: 0 bases; junction bases outside the gene matches: 7. This CDR3 is built from 15 residues. CDR1 and CDR2 from the germline V gene are SEHNR and FQNEAQ (reference sequence). CDR3 in DNA: TGTGCCAGCAGCCCCCGACAGGGCCTCTCCTACGAGCAGTACTTC. Its protein product is CASSPRQGLSYEQYF.

Comment on this clone: This CDR3 is also generated by other DNA sequences in the sample. The chain links TRBV5-6 to TRBJ1-5; D is unclear. CDR1 and CDR2 (germline): SGHDT, YYEEEE. This CDR3 contains 14 residues. Deletions cut 0 bases from V and 0 bases from J, with 4 bases between. In DNA, the CDR3 is TGTGCCAGCAGCTTGGGGGCTAGCAATCAGCCCCAGCATTTT. Translation gives CASSLGASNQPQHF.

This clone was counted only a few times. This chain links TRBV29-1 with TRBJ2-7; maybe TRBD2 (6 bases). Trimming shortened V by 0 bases and J by 0 bases, and 18 bases separated the two germline ends. The CDR3 sequence is 17 residues long. CDR1 SQVTM and CDR2 ANQGSEA come from the germline V gene. CDR3 DNA sequence: TGCAGCGTTGAAGATAGATTGGGGGGAGACAACTCCTACGAGCAGTACTTC. Protein: CSVEDRLGGDNSYEQYF.

V usage is TRBV6-1 and J usage is TRBJ2-3; 12 nucleotides align to TRBD1. V shed 3 bases and J 6 bases; nucleotides not matched to a gene: 10. Germline loops: CDR1 MNHNS, CDR2 SASEGT. The CDR3 extends over 17 amino acids. The CDR3 DNA reads as TGTGCCAGCAGTGAGGGACAGGGGGCTCCCTCTGCGGATACGCAGTATTTT. Encoded protein: CASSEGQGAPSADTQYF.

The CDR3 region has the DNA TGTGCCAGCAGCTTTTTGCGCACCGGGGAGCTGTTTTTT. Protein sequence: CASSFLRTGELFF. The gene calls are TRBV7-2 and TRBJ2-2; D is undetermined. Trimming removed 3 bases at V and 4 bases at J, with 6 bases between. Germline V gene lookup returns CDR1 SGHTA and CDR2 FQGNSA. This CDR3 region has 13 residues.

The V gene is TRBV5-1, the J gene TRBJ2-1; 8 bases align to TRBD2. V shed 4 bases and J 0 bases; nucleotides not matched to a gene: 6. The CDR3 runs 16 residues. The germline V gene encodes CDR1 SGHRS and CDR2 YFSETQ. CDR3 in DNA: TGCGCCAGCAGCCGACCAAGCGGGAGCTCCTACAATGAGCAGTTCTTC. Translation gives CASSRPSGSSYNEQFF.

This clone was detected only a few times. This chain uses TRBV29-1 with TRBJ1-2, with TRBD1 matching 7 bases. The V segment lost 6 bases and the J segment 8 bases; nucleotides outside the gene matches: 12. The CDR3 is made up of 13 amino acids. Germline values: CDR1 SQVTM, CDR2 ANQGSEA. The CDR3 DNA is TGCAGCGTAGGTGACGGACAGGCCCTGGGCTACACCTTC. Protein sequence: CSVGDGQALGYTF.

J is TRBJ2-7 and V is TRBV27; D might be TRBD1 (6 bases). V was clipped by 6 bases and J by 0 bases, with 18 bases between them. The CDR3 runs to 16 residues. CDR1 is MNHEY and CDR2 is SMNVEV in the germline V gene (reference sequence). This CDR3 reads CASRPGAKSNSYEQYF. Written as DNA, the CDR3 is TGTGCCAGCAGACCAGGGGCAAAATCTAACTCCTACGAGCAGTACTTC.

V is TRBV5-1 and J is TRBJ2-1; 7 bases agree with TRBD2. CDR1 and CDR2 from the germline V gene are SGHRS and YFSETQ. The CDR3 totals 18 residues. V shed 6 bases and J 3 bases; nucleotides not matched to a gene: 18. In DNA form, the CDR3 reads TGCGCCAGCAATTCGATGGGGATCACTAGCGATATCTACAATGAGCAGTTCTTC. Translating it yields CASNSMGITSDIYNEQFF.

The gene calls are TRBV30 and TRBJ1-6; 7 bases agree with TRBD1. This CDR3 is 14 amino acids long. J gave up 7 bases and V 3 bases, and 6 bases lay outside the gene matches. Germline V gives CDR1 GTSNPN, CDR2 SVGIG (reference sequence). The DNA of the CDR3 is TGTGCCTGGAGCAGACAGGGACTGAATTCACCCCTCCACTTT. This sequence encodes CAWSRQGLNSPLHF.

The V call is TRBV27, the J call TRBJ2-1; 10 bases are shared with TRBD2. Trimming cost V 10 bases and J 2 bases; bases outside gene matches: 8. The CDR3 spans 15 residues. Per germline, CDR1 MNHEY and CDR2 SMNVEV (reference sequence). CDR3: CATKTSGFTYNEQFF. CDR3 in DNA: TGTGCCACCAAGACTAGCGGGTTCACCTACAATGAGCAGTTCTTC.

The rearrangement uses TRBV7-3 and TRBJ2-7; 10 nucleotides line up with TRBD1. Germline V lookup: CDR1 SGHTA, CDR2 FQGTGA. The V gene end was trimmed by 3 bases and the J gene end by 2 bases; junction bases not matched to a gene: 1. This CDR3 contains 14 residues. The CDR3 loop reads CASSFDRGPYEQYF. CDR3 DNA sequence: TGTGCCAGCAGCTTCGACAGGGGGCCCTACGAGCAGTACTTC.

The V call is TRBV2, the J call TRBJ1-3, with unresolved D. Germline loops: CDR1 SNHLY, CDR2 FYNNEI. The length of the CDR3 is 15 residues. V lost 1 base and J 4 bases, leaving 11 bases between the germline ends. The CDR3 region has the DNA TGTGCCAGCAGTGAAGAGGGAACGGGGGGAAACACCATATATTTT. It specifies CASSEEGTGGNTIYF.

This clone was counted only a few times. The chain uses TRBV6-6 and TRBJ2-1; 8 bases align to TRBD1. The V gene end was trimmed by 8 bases and the J gene end by 5 bases; junction bases not matched to a gene: 2. Germline loops: CDR1 MNHNY, CDR2 SVGAGI (reference sequence). This CDR3 has 12 amino acids. CDR3 loop: CASRTGNNEQFF. Written as DNA, the CDR3 is TGTGCCAGCCGGACAGGGAACAATGAGCAGTTCTTC.

The chain's CDR3 is CASSKGPPTDTQYF. CDR3 coding DNA: TGTGCCAGTAGTAAGGGGCCCCCGACAGATACGCAGTATTTT. V and J are TRBV19 and TRBJ2-3; D possibly corresponds to TRBD1 (5 bases). Trimming removed 4 bases at V and 3 bases at J, with 11 bases between. The germline V gene has CDR1 LNHDA and CDR2 SQIVND (reference sequence). This CDR3 is 14 amino acids long.

This sequence joins TRBV2 and TRBJ2-3; weak D call: TRBD1 (7 bases). In germline, CDR1 is SNHLY, CDR2 FYNNEI. V was clipped by 7 bases and J by 6 bases, with 17 bases between them. The CDR3 covers 14 residues. The CDR3 DNA follows: TGTGCCAGCAACAGGGGAGGTGGTAGGGATACGCAGTATTTT. Encoded protein: CASNRGGGRDTQYF.

This chain links TRBV7-2 with TRBJ2-5; tentative D call: TRBD1 (7 bases). The CDR3 sequence is 15 residues long. V was trimmed by 5 bases and J by 0 bases, leaving 13 bases between them. Germline values: CDR1 SGHTA, CDR2 FQGNSA. The CDR3 nucleotides are TGTGCCAGCAGCCAGGGGGGAGGCTACCAAGAGACCCAGTACTTC. Protein: CASSQGGGYQETQYF.

This clone has a single count. The rearrangement links TRBV28 to TRBJ2-7, with 7 bases fitting TRBD1. The V gene's germline CDR1 is MDHEN and CDR2 SYDVKM. The junction had 6 bases not matched to a gene; V was cut back by 8 bases and J by 2 bases. The CDR3 runs 13 residues. CDR3 sequence: CASLTGNPYEQYF. The CDR3 DNA sequence: TGTGCCAGCTTGACAGGGAACCCCTACGAGCAGTACTTC.

The rearrangement joins TRBV27 to TRBJ2-2; 12 bases fit TRBD2. CDR3 length equals 19 residues. The junction had 17 bases not matched to a gene; V was cut back by 5 bases and J by 7 bases. In germline, CDR1 is MNHEY, CDR2 SMNVEV (reference sequence). Written as DNA, the CDR3 is TGTGCCAGCAGTCCCCGCCTTTTGATAGGGACTAGCGGGTACGGGGAGCTGTTTTTT. It encodes CASSPRLLIGTSGYGELFF.

The V gene is TRBV18, the J gene TRBJ2-1, with TRBD1 identical over 9 bases. This CDR3 is built from 14 residues. Germline assignment: CDR1 KGHSH and CDR2 LQKENI. V lost 10 bases to trimming and J lost 6 bases; unmatched junction nucleotides: 10. The CDR3 sequence: CATRPGQGINEQFF. CDR3 DNA: TGTGCCACCCGACCGGGACAGGGCATCAATGAGCAGTTCTTC.

The chain carries TRBV28 and TRBJ2-7; 7 nucleotides align to TRBD2. V lost 8 bases, J lost 2 bases, and 12 bases stayed unmatched. In germline, CDR1 is MDHEN, CDR2 SYDVKM. CDR3 length equals 15 residues. Here the CDR3 DNA reads TGTGCCAGCCTATCGGGGCTAGCGGAAACCTACGAGCAGTACTTC. Residues: CASLSGLAETYEQYF.